The T cell receptor beta chain described here comes from a study of blood T cell repertoires in COVID-19 (TCRdb year 2020). Looking at the study overall: Samples from collaborators originated in the United States, Italy and Spain and spanned both the acute and convalescent phases of COVID-19. The material from the prospective study consisted of cDNA or gDNA derived from T cells, B-cell-depleted T cells, or PBMCs. The repertoires were released in a freely available public database meant as a resource for research on the immune response to SARS-CoV-2. Nearly every sample came with metadata listing a de-identified subject ID, COVID-19 status, age in years and sex. The samples were drawn from two sources: the first 160 participants of the ongoing ImmuneRACE study, and 1,254 subjects contributed by 6 global collaborators. Deeply sampled blood TCRbeta repertoires from subjects exposed to, actively infected with, or recovered from COVID-19 were included in the dataset. Where available, HLA class I and class II types were taken from metadata supplied by the sample provider and were not determined by assay-based typing.

TCRbeta CDR3 regions were amplified from genomic DNA using the immunoSEQ Assay, a bias-controlled multiplex PCR. The study's own analysis went as follows. The number of nucleated cells in each sample was estimated from the amplification of reference gene primers within the assay. Sequence reads were collapsed and filtered to measure the absolute abundance of every unique TCRbeta CDR3 rearrangement. For each sample, productive Simpson clonality was calculated as the square root of Simpson's diversity index across productive rearrangements. TCRdb's version of the immuneACCESS table is confined to in-frame rearrangements and falls short of the full clone set. An unresolved V gene accounts for under half of the shortfall where checked; the remainder is of unknown origin. V and J calls and clone size follow that table, whereas D and trimming were derived from the DNA. The sample has fewer than 120,000 clones on record, 65% to 80% of them singletons. The top ten clonotypes cover 6% to 8% of the sample.

Whole blood was collected in K2EDTA tubes by collaborating institutions according to the institutions' own protocols. For TCRbeta analysis, collaborator samples were shipped as frozen whole blood, as isolated PBMCs, or as DNA extracted from either sample type. What the study reported, not specific to this receptor: The quantity of clinical and demographic metadata differed by source and by participant and was supplied without curation.

Points on this clone: The antigen it binds to is not known. Per-base qualities were not stored, and no clone one base away is much larger.

Including cysteine and phenylalanine, the CDR3 has 20 amino acids. Left in the record is the CDR3 DNA by itself, 60 bases read in frame from the first base. CDR1 MGHRA and CDR2 YSYEKL were looked up in the germline V gene. V sheds 0 bases and J sheds 3 bases, leaving 21 bases between their ends. Sequences were obtained from peripheral blood. In this chain, TRBV4-1 is recombined with TRBJ2-6; TRBD2 is possibly the D segment (6 matching bases). This sequence was found in a woman between 55 and 75 years old with acute or convalescent COVID-19. The DNA sequence follows: TGCGCCAGCAGCCAAGATCTGGGGGGAACGATTGCGAGTGGGGCCAACGTCCTGACTTTC. This translates into CASSQDLGGTIASGANVLTF.